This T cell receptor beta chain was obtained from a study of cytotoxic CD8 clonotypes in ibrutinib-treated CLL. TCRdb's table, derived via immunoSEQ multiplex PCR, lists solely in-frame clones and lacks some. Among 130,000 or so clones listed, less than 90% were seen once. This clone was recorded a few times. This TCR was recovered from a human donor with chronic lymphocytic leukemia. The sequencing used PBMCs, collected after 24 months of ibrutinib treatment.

DNA for the CDR3: TGTGCCAGCAGCTTGAGCGGGGATTATGGCTACACCTTC. Translating it yields CASSLSGDYGYTF. The chain couples TRBV5-4 to TRBJ1-2, with D hard to call. CDR3 length equals 13 residues. The V end lost 1 base, the J end lost 5 bases, and 9 bases lay between the germline ends. Germline V lookup: CDR1 SGHNT, CDR2 YYREEE (reference sequence).